The present T cell receptor beta chain was sequenced within a study of shared T cell receptors in the human thymus. The repertoire was sequenced with immunoSEQ multiplex PCR; TCRdb's copy has only in-frame clones and lacks some. The data show more than 550,000 clones, approximately 85% seen once. The germline V gene encodes CDR1 MDHEN and CDR2 SYDVKM. V was clipped by 7 bases and J by 0 bases; unmatched bases: 15. There are 20 residues in the CDR3. The data were also submitted as part of a second study, on human thymus T cells. That study adds: The donor group consisted of healthy Finnish infants who were having corrective surgery for congenital heart defects. In corrective heart surgery, resections were taken, and these provided the thymus tissue. Among unrelated individuals, related research reported thymic repertoires that overlapped highly.

The chain employs TRBV28 and TRBJ2-3; 14 bases agree with TRBD2. This TCR was sampled from a girl under three years old with a congenital heart defect. The sequencing input was thymocytes. The CDR3 DNA follows: TGTGCCAGCACCTCTTGGGGTGGACTAGCGGGGGGAGCTAGCACAGATACGCAGTATTTT. Translation: CASTSWGGLAGGASTDTQYF.